These 21 T cell receptor beta chains were all obtained from the same sample, sequenced in a study of breast tumors, draining lymph nodes, adjacent tissues. TCRdb passed the multiplex PCR reads through MiXCR, listing each CDR3 protein once. The repertoire holds about 89,000 distinct CDR3 sequences, with roughly 28% as singletons. Breast cancer patients provided tissue from their axillary draining lymph nodes. The sample consisted of axillary lymph node tissue. The receptors here all came from a female donor with breast cancer. Some clones in this sample may be carry-over from other donors' samples.

This clonotype has at least ten counts. This chain uses TRBV19 with TRBJ2-1, with 7 bases aligning to TRBD2. Germline V gives CDR1 LNHDA, CDR2 SQIVND (reference sequence). After removal of 5 bases from V and 10 bases from J, the junction contained 5 bases not matched to a gene. This CDR3 contains 12 residues. The CDR3 region is CASSPTSNEQFF. Written as DNA, the CDR3 is TGTGCCAGTAGTCCGACTAGCAACGAGCAGTTCTTC.

There are a few counts of this clonotype. This may arise from a read error, as a much more abundant clone is one base away. The chain couples TRBV5-8 to TRBJ2-1; 9 bases match TRBD1. This CDR3 contains 14 residues. V was pared by 5 bases and J by 7 bases, with 7 bases of the junction left unmatched. Germline CDR1 is SGHTS and CDR2 is YDEGEE. The CDR3 nucleotides read TGTGCCAGCAGTACAGGGGGCACTCGGAATGAGCAGTTCTTC. It translates to CASSTGGTRNEQFF.

With regard to this clonotype: A read error is possible here, since a much larger clone lies one base away. The chain uses TRBV27 and TRBJ2-2; the D gene is possibly TRBD2 (5 bases). Germline V lookup: CDR1 MNHEY, CDR2 SMNVEV (reference sequence). The germline V and J ends were trimmed by 4 bases and 2 bases, with 17 bases remaining between them. The CDR3 contains 17 residues. The CDR3 nucleotides are TGTGCCAGCAGTTCTCAAGCGGATCCCAAAAACACCGGGGAGCTGTTTTTT. It specifies CASSSQADPKNTGELFF.

The chain recombines TRBV5-1 with TRBJ2-7; 9 nucleotides align to TRBD2. Germline V gene lookup returns CDR1 SGHRS and CDR2 YFSETQ. V was pared by 4 bases and J by 9 bases, with 17 bases of the junction left unmatched. The CDR3 sequence is 16 residues long. The CDR3 loop reads CASSPEPGLASHGQYF. CDR3 bases: TGCGCCAGCAGCCCCGAACCGGGACTAGCCAGCCACGGGCAGTACTTC.

This clonotype has at least ten counts. The chain joins TRBV9 to TRBJ2-2; 8 bases map to TRBD2. Germline CDR1 is SGDLS and CDR2 is YYNGEE. The J segment lost 16 bases and the V segment lost 4 bases, leaving 12 bases of the junction unmatched. This CDR3 has 13 amino acids. The CDR3 nucleotides read TGTGCCAGCAGCCCGGGGGGGGCAGGGATTCCGTTTTTT. Protein: CASSPGGAGIPFF.

This clonotype is a singleton in its sample. One junction end disagrees with the germline gene, perhaps due to a read error. CDR3 nucleotide sequence: TGTCCCAGCAGCCAAGACTGGGACTCCTACAATGAGCAGTTCTTC. Translation: CPSSQDWDSYNEQFF. The chain has TRBV3-1 and TRBJ2-1, with D hard to call. CDR1 and CDR2 from the germline V gene are LGHDT and YNNKEL (reference sequence). The length of the CDR3 is 15 residues.

This clonotype was recorded at least ten times. The V gene is TRBV7-3, the J gene TRBJ2-1, with D unclear. CDR1 is SGHTA and CDR2 is FQGTGA in the germline V gene. There are 15 residues in the CDR3. Trimming stripped 0 bases from V and 7 bases from J, with 13 bases between. The CDR3 DNA reads as TGTGCCAGCAGCTTAACGGTGCTGGGTTCAAATGAGCAGTTCTTC. Translation gives CASSLTVLGSNEQFF. The variable domain in full, completed from reference TRBV7-3 and TRBJ2-1, reads GAGVSQTPSNKVTEKGKYVELRCDPISGHTALYWYRQSLGQGPEFLIYFQGTGAADDSGLPNDRFFAVRPEGSVSTLKIQRTERGDSAVYLCASSLTVLGSNEQFFGPGTRLTVL.

About this clonotype itself: One base away lies a much larger clone, so this may be a sequencing read error. V and J are TRBV6-1 and TRBJ1-5, with a tentative D call TRBD1 (5 bases). The CDR3 is 16 residues long. The germline V gene encodes CDR1 MNHNS and CDR2 SASEGT. V was cut by 6 bases and J by 1 base, with 16 bases left in between. Here the CDR3 reads CASSPLTQGSNQPQHF. CDR3 sequence (DNA): TGTGCCAGCAGCCCCCTGACCCAGGGAAGCAATCAGCCCCAGCATTTT.

This clonotype was counted many times. V gene TRBV6-2 or TRBV6-3 combines with J gene TRBJ1-5; tentatively, D is TRBD1 (5 bases). The CDR3 extends over 17 amino acids. Trimming left V 6 bases short and J 4 bases short, with 22 bases between. Germline-derived CDR1 and CDR2 are MNHEY and SVGEGT. Here the CDR3 reads CASSPPGLLRKNQPQHF. In DNA, the CDR3 is TGTGCCAGCAGCCCCCCGGGACTCCTCAGGAAGAATCAGCCCCAGCATTTT.

This clonotype came up many times. The genes are TRBV7-2 and TRBJ1-3, with TRBD1 matching 7 bases. Germline CDR1 and CDR2: SGHTA and FQGNSA. The CDR3 contains 14 residues. V lost 6 bases to trimming and J lost 2 bases; unmatched junction nucleotides: 4. CDR3 coding DNA: TGTGCCAGCAGTCCCACAGGGGCTGGAAACACCATATATTTT. It codes for CASSPTGAGNTIYF.

The V call is TRBV11-3, the J call TRBJ2-1; 8 bases agree with TRBD2. Trimming cost V 3 bases and J 9 bases; bases outside gene matches: 13. Germline V gene lookup returns CDR1 SGHNT and CDR2 YENEEA. The CDR3 spans 16 residues. CDR3 in amino acids: CASSFSGTSTYSEQFF. CDR3 coding DNA: TGTGCCAGCAGCTTTTCAGGGACTAGTACCTATAGTGAGCAGTTCTTC.

The rearrangement joins TRBV10-3 to TRBJ1-2; 9 nucleotides line up with TRBD1. The CDR3 is made up of 15 amino acids. The germline V gene has CDR1 ENHRY and CDR2 SYGVKD. V lost 4 bases to trimming and J lost 4 bases; unmatched junction nucleotides: 7. The CDR3 DNA follows: TGTGCCATCAGTGCACCGGGACAGGGTGGCTATGGCTACACCTTC. Encoded protein: CAISAPGQGGYGYTF.

This clonotype has at least ten counts. The chain couples TRBV4-3 to TRBJ2-2, with 7 bases matching TRBD1. Germline loops: CDR1 LGHNA, CDR2 YSLEER. With V trimmed by 7 bases and J by 0 bases, 2 bases remained unmatched. The CDR3 covers 14 residues. CDR3 sequence (DNA): TGCGCCAGCAAACAGGGGACGAACACCGGGGAGCTGTTTTTT. Protein product: CASKQGTNTGELFF.

This clonotype came up many times. The rearrangement uses TRBV20-1 and TRBJ2-3; D might be TRBD1 (6 bases). The germline V gene has CDR1 DFQATT and CDR2 SNEGSKA (reference sequence). The CDR3 is made up of 12 amino acids. The V end was cut by 6 bases, the J end by 2 bases, with 9 bases between. The CDR3 nucleotides read TGCAGTGCCAACAGGGACACAGATACGCAGTATTTT. It encodes CSANRDTDTQYF.

The chain uses TRBV24-1 and TRBJ1-2; maybe TRBD1 (6 bases). The CDR3 contains 13 residues. CDR1 and CDR2 from the germline V gene are KGHDR and SFDVKD. CDR3 bases: TGTACCGCCAGTGAGGGACAACAGAATGGCTACACCTTC. Translating gives CTASEGQQNGYTF.

This clonotype has only a few counts. The chain has TRBV4-1 and TRBJ1-1; no reliable D call. CDR1 is MGHRA and CDR2 is YSYEKL in the germline V gene. The CDR3 contains 16 residues. V was pared by 0 bases and J by 0 bases, with 11 bases between. CDR3 bases: TGCGCCAGCAGCCAAGATGGGCAACTCATGAACACTGAAGCTTTCTTT. Translating gives CASSQDGQLMNTEAFF.

The V call is TRBV7-9, the J call TRBJ2-7, with D possibly matching TRBD2 (5 bases). The CDR3 length is 12 residues. CDR1 SEHNR and CDR2 FQNEAQ come from the germline V gene (reference sequence). V gave up 8 bases and J gave up 3 bases, with 11 bases separating them. The CDR3 region is CASRDSNYEQYF. CDR3 in DNA: TGTGCCAGCCGGGATTCGAACTACGAGCAGTACTTC.

This clonotype was detected ten times or more. CDR3 region: CASSLTMQETQYF. CDR3 DNA: TGTGCCAGTAGTTTGACGATGCAAGAGACCCAGTACTTC. This sequence joins TRBV19 and TRBJ2-5, with D unclear. Per the germline V gene, CDR1 is LNHDA and CDR2 is SQIVND (reference sequence). The CDR3 extends over 13 amino acids. Trimming pared 5 bases from V and 2 bases from J, leaving 9 bases between.

The V gene is TRBV12-3 or TRBV12-4, the J gene TRBJ2-7; the D gene is possibly TRBD1 (6 bases). This CDR3 is 15 amino acids long. V lost 6 bases and J lost 3, with 18 bases in between. The CDR3 DNA sequence: TGTGCCAGCAGCAAGGGGGAGAACTATGGCTACGAGCAGTACTTC. It yields the protein CASSKGENYGYEQYF.

Many counts were recorded for this clonotype. The V gene is TRBV5-8, the J gene TRBJ2-7; D gene ambiguous. V dropped 0 bases and J dropped 3 bases, with 7 bases sitting between them. CDR1 and CDR2 from the germline V gene are SGHTS and YDEGEE. CDR3 length: 13 amino acids. The CDR3 here is CASSLAGHYEQYF. The CDR3, as DNA: TGTGCCAGCAGCTTGGCGGGTCACTACGAGCAGTACTTC.

This clonotype was seen a handful of times. The V call is TRBV15, the J call TRBJ1-1, with TRBD1 as a possible D gene (5 bases). CDR1 and CDR2 from the germline V gene are LNHNV and YYDKDF (reference sequence). Trimming took off 6 bases at V and 12 bases at J, with 23 bases between the two ends. This CDR3 has 14 amino acids. The CDR3 region is CATRLGLSQARPFF. CDR3 DNA sequence: TGTGCCACCAGGCTGGGACTTAGTCAAGCGCGACCTTTCTTT.